A single T cell receptor beta chain is shown here with its context. Both 60 Vbeta primers and 13 Jbeta primers went into the PCR. TCRdb's copy holds only in-frame clones and misses some; the assay was immunoSEQ multiplex PCR. The table shows 65,000 to 85,000 clones, with 86% occurring only once. These data are taken from a study of cytomegalovirus exposure and HLA in healthy donors. The CDR3 is 13 residues long. V gave up 4 bases and J gave up 9 bases, with 16 bases separating them. In germline, CDR1 is GTSNPN, CDR2 SVGIG (reference sequence). Sequencing was performed on PBMCs. The clonotype originates from a woman aged 30 to 39 in good health and CMV-seronegative. The V and J genes are TRBV30 and TRBJ2-1; D is unresolved. The CDR3 protein is CAWKALLRSEQFF. The CDR3 bases are TGTGCCTGGAAAGCCCTACTTAGAAGTGAGCAGTTCTTC.